This T cell receptor (beta chain) came from a study of technical replicates of blood from a handful of donors. The CDR3 spans 17 residues. Using immunoSEQ multiplex PCR, the repertoire was profiled, and TCRdb retains in-frame clones only, with some absent. The sample consists of 50,000 to 75,000 clones, approximately 92% of them appearing once. The sequencing input was PBMCs. The chain has TRBV1 and TRBJ2-7; the D call TRBD2 from the table was never checked on the DNA. TRBV1 has pseudogene status. The receptor comes from a human donor in good health. Some clones in this sample may be carry-over from other donors' samples. CDR3 region: CTSSDSALAGEGYEQYF. DNA of the CDR3: TGCACCAGCAGCGATTCGGCTCTAGCGGGAGAGGGTTACGAGCAGTACTTC.